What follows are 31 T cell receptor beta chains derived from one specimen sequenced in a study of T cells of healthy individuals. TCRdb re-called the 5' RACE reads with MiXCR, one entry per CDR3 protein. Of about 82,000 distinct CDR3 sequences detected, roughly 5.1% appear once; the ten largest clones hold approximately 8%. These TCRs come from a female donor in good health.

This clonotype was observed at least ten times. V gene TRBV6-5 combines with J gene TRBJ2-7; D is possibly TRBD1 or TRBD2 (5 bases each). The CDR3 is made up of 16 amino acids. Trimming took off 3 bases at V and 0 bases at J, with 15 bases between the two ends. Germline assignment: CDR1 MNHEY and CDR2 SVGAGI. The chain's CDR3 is CASSYRQGPFSYEQYF. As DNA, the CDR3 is TGTGCCAGCAGTTATCGCCAGGGACCGTTCTCCTACGAGCAGTACTTC.

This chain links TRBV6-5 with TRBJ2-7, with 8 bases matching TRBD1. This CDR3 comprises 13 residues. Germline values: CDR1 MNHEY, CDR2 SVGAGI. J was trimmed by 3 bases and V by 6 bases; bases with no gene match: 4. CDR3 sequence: CASRYGTGYEQYF. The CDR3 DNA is TGTGCCAGCAGATACGGGACAGGCTACGAGCAGTACTTC.

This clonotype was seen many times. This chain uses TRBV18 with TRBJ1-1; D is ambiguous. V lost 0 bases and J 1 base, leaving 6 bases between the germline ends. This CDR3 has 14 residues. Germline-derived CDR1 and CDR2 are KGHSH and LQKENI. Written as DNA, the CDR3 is TGTGCCAGCTCACCACCAGGGCGGAACACTGAAGCTTTCTTT. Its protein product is CASSPPGRNTEAFF.

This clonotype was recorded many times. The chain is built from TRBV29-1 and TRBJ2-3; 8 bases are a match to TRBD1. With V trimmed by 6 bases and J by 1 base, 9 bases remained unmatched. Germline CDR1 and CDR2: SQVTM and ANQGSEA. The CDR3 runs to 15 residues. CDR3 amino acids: CSVTGQGHGTDTQYF. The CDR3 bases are TGCAGCGTGACCGGACAGGGCCATGGCACAGATACGCAGTATTTT.

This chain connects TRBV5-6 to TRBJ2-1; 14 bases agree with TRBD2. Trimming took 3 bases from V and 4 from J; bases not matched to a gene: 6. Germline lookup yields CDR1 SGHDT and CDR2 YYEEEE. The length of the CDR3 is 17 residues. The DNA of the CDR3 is TGTGCCAGCAGCTGGGGACTAGCGGGAGTTTTGTACAATGAGCAGTTCTTC. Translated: CASSWGLAGVLYNEQFF.

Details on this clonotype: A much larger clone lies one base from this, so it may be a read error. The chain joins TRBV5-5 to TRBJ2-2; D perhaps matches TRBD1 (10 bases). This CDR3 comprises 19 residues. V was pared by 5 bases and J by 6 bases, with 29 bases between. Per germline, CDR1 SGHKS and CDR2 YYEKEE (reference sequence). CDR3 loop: CASRPRDRGLAGRPGELFF. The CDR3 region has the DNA TGTGCCAGCAGGCCCCGGGACAGGGGCCTAGCGGGGCGGCCCGGGGAGCTGTTTTTT.

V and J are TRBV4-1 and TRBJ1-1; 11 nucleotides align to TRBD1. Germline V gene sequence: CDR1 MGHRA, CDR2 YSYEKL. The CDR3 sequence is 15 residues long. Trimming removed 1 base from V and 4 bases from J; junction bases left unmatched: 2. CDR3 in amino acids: CASSQVGQGGTEAFF. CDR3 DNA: TGCGCCAGCAGCCAAGTGGGACAGGGGGGCACTGAAGCTTTCTTT.

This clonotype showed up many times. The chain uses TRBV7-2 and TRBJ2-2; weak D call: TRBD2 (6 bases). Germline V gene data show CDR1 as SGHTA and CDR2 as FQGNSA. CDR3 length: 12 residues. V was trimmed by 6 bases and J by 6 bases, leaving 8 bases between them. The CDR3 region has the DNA TGTGCCAGCAGGGGAGGTGCCGGGGAGCTGTTTTTT. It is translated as CASRGGAGELFF.

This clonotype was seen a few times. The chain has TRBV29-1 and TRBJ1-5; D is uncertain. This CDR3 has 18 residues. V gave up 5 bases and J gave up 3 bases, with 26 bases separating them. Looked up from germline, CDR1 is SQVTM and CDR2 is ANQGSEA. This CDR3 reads CSVCGESWRFGSNQPQHF. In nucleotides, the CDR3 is TGCAGCGTTTGCGGGGAGTCTTGGAGATTCGGATCCAATCAGCCCCAGCATTTT.

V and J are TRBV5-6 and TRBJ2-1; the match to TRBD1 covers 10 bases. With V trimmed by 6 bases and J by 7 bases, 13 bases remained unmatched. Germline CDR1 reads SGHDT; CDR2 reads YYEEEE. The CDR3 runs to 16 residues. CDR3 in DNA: TGTGCCAGCACCCTCCCCGGGACAGGGGTAAAAAATGAGCAGTTCTTC. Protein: CASTLPGTGVKNEQFF. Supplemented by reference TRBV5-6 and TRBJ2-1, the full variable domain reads DAGVTQSPTHLIKTRGQQVTLRCSPKSGHDTVSWYQQALGQGPQFIFQYYEEEERQRGNFPDRFSGHQFPNYSSELNVNALLLGDSALYLCASTLPGTGVKNEQFFGPGTRLTVL.

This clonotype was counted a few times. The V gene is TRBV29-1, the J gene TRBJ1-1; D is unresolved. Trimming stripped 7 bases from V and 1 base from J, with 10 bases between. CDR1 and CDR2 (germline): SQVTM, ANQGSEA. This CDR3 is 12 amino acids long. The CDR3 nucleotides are TGCAGCGCATTTCGACGGAACACTGAAGCTTTCTTT. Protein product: CSAFRRNTEAFF.

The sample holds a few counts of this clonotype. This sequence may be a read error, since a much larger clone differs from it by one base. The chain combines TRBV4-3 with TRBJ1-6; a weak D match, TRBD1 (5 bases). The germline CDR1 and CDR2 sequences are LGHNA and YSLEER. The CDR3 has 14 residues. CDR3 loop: CASSQAPRDSPLNF. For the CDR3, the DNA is TGCGCCAGCAGCCAAGCCCCCAGGGACTCACCCCTCAACTTT.

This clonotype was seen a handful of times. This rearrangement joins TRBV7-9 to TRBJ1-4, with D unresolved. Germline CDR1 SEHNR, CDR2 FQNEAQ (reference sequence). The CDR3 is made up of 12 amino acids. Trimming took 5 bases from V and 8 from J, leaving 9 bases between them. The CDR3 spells CASSGEEEKLFF. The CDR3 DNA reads TGTGCCAGCAGCGGAGAGGAGGAAAAACTGTTTTTT. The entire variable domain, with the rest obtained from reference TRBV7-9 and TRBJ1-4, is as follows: DTGVSQNPRHKITKRGQNVTFRCDPISEHNRLYWYRQTLGQGPEFLTYFQNEAQLEKSRLLSDRFSAERPKGSFSTLEIQRTEQGDSAMYLCASSGEEEKLFFGSGTQLSVL.

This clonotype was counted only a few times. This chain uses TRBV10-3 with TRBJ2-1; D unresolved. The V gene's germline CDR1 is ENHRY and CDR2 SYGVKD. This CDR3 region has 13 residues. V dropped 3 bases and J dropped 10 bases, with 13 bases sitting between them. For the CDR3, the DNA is TGTGCCATCAGTGATGAGGTGCTTCGGGAGCAGTTCTTC. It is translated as CAISDEVLREQFF.

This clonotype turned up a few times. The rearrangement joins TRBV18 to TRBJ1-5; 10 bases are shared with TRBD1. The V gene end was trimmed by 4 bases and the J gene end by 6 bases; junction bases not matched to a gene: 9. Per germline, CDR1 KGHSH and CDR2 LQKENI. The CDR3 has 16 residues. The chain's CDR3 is CASSHRDRGRGQPQHF. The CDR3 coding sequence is TGTGCCAGCTCACACCGGGACAGGGGTAGGGGTCAGCCCCAGCATTTT.

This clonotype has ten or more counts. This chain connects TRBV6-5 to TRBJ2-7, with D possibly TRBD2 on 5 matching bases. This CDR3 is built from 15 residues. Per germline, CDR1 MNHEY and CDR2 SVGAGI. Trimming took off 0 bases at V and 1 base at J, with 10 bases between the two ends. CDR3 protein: CASSYSTGVSYEQYF. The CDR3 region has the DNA TGTGCCAGCAGTTACTCGACCGGGGTTTCCTACGAGCAGTACTTC.

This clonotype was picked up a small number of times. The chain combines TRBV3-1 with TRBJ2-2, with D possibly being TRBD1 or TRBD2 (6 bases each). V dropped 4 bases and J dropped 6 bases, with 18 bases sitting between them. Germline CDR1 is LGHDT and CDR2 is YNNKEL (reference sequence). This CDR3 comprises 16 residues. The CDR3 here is CASSLLPRGVAGELFF. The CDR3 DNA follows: TGTGCCAGCAGCCTACTTCCAAGGGGGGTGGCCGGGGAGCTGTTTTTT. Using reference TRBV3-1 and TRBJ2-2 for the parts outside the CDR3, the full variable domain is DTAVSQTPKYLVTQMGNDKSIKCEQNLGHDTMYWYKQDSKKFLKIMFSYNNKELIINETVPNRFSPKSPDKAHLNLHINSLELGDSAVYFCASSLLPRGVAGELFFGEGSRLTVL.

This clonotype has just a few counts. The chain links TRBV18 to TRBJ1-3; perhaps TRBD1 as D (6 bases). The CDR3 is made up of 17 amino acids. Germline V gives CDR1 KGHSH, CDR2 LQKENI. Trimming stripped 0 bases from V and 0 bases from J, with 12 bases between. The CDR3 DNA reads TGTGCCAGCTCACCACCCTATGGACAGAACTCTGGAAACACCATATATTTT. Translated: CASSPPYGQNSGNTIYF.

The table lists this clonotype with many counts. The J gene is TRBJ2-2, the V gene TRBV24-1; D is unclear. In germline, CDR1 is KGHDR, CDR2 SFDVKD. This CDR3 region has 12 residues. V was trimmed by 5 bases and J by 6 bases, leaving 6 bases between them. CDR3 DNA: TGTGCCACCAGTGCGACTTCCGGGGAGCTGTTTTTT. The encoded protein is CATSATSGELFF.

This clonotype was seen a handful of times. CDR3 amino acids: CASSGLASGRKDTQYF. The CDR3 coding sequence is TGTGCCAGTAGTGGCCTCGCGAGCGGGAGAAAGGATACGCAGTATTTT. V and J are TRBV19 and TRBJ2-3; TRBD2 aligns across 8 bases. The ends lost 5 bases at V and 6 bases at J; junction bases unmatched: 13. Germline V gene data show CDR1 as LNHDA and CDR2 as SQIVND (reference sequence). CDR3 length equals 16 residues.

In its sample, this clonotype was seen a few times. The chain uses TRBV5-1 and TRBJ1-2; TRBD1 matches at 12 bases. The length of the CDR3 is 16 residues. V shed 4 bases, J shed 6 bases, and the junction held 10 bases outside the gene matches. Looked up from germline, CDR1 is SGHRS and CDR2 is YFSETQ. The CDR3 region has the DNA TGCGCCAGCAGCCCAGGGACAGGGGGCAGCCGAAATGGCTACACCTTC. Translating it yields CASSPGTGGSRNGYTF.

The CDR3 DNA reads TGCAGTGCTGAACGGAGACTAGCGGGAGCCTCCTACGAGCAGTACTTC. This translates into CSAERRLAGASYEQYF. The chain employs TRBV20-1 and TRBJ2-7; 12 nucleotides align to TRBD2. The germline gives CDR1 DFQATT, CDR2 SNEGSKA (reference sequence). The V gene end was trimmed by 5 bases and the J gene end by 0 bases; junction bases not matched to a gene: 8. CDR3 size: 16 residues.

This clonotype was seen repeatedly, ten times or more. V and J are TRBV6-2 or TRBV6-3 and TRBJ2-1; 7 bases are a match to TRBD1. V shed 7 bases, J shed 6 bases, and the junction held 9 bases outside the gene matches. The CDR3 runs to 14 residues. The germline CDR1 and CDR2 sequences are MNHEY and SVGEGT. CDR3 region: CASTKGDSLNEQFF. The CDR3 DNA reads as TGTGCCAGCACCAAAGGGGACAGCCTCAATGAGCAGTTCTTC.

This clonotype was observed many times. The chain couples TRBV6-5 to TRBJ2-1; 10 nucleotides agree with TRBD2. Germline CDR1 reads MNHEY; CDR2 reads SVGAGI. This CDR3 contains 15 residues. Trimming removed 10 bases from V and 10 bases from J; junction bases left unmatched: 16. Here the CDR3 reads CATIRAGGNPQEQFF. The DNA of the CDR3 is TGTGCCACCATTAGAGCGGGAGGGAACCCCCAGGAGCAGTTCTTC.

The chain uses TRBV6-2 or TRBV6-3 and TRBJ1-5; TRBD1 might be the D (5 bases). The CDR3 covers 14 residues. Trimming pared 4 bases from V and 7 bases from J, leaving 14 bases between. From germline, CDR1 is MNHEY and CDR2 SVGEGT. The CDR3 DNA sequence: TGTGCCAGCAGTTTCGGCAGGAGGGACCAGCCCCAGCATTTT. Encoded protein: CASSFGRRDQPQHF.

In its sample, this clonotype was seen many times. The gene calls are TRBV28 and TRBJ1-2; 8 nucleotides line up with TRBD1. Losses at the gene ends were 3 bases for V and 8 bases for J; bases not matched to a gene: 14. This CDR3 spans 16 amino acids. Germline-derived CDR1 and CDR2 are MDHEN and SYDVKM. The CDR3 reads CASSLQGTGGGGGYTF. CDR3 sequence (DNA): TGTGCCAGCAGTTTGCAAGGGACAGGAGGGGGGGGAGGCTACACCTTC.

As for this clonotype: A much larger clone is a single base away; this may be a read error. CDR3 in amino acids: CASSLDGTGLVINEQLF. In DNA form, the CDR3 reads TGTGCCAGCAGCCTCGATGGAACGGGACTAGTAATCAATGAGCAGCTCTTC. This sequence joins TRBV7-3 and TRBJ2-1, with 8 positions matching TRBD2. Per the germline V gene, CDR1 is SGHTA and CDR2 is FQGTGA. The CDR3 runs to 17 residues.

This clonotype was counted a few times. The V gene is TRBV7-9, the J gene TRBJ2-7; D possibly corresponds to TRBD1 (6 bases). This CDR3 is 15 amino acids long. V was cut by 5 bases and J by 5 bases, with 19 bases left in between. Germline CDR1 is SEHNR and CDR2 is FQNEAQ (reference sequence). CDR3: CASSAPGADLDEQYF. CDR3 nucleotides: TGTGCCAGCAGCGCACCAGGGGCTGATTTGGACGAGCAGTACTTC.

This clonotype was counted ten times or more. CDR3 DNA sequence: TGCAGCGTTGTACGACAAGACAGGGCTGGGGCCAACGTCCTGACTTTC. This gives the protein CSVVRQDRAGANVLTF. The J gene is TRBJ2-6, the V gene TRBV29-1; 7 bases are a match to TRBD1. Germline V gene data show CDR1 as SQVTM and CDR2 as ANQGSEA. With 4 bases clipped from V and 2 bases from J, the junction kept 8 bases outside the gene matches. This CDR3 contains 16 residues.

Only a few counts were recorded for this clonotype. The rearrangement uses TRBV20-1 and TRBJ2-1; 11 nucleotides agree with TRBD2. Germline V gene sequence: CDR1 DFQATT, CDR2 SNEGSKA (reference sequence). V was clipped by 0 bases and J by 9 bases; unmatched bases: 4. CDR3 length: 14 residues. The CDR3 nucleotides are TGCAGTGCTAGAGATAGCGGGAGGGCCGGTGAGCAGTTCTTC. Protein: CSARDSGRAGEQFF.

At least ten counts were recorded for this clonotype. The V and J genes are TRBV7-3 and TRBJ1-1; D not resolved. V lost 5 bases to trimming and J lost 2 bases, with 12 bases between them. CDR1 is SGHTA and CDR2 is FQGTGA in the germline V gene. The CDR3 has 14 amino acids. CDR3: CASSTSSTNTEAFF. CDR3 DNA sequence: TGTGCCAGCAGCACAAGTTCCACAAACACTGAAGCTTTCTTT.